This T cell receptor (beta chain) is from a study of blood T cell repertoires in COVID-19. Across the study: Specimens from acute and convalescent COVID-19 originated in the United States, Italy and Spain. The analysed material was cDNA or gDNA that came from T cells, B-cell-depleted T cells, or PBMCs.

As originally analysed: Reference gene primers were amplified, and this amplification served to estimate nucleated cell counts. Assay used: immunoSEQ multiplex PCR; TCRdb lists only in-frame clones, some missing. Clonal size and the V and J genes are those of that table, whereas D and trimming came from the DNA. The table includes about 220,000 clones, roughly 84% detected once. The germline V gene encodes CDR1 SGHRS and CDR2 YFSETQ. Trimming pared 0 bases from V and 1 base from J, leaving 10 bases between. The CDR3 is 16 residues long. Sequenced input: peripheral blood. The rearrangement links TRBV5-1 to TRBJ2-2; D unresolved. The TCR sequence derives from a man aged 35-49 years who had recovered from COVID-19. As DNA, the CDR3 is TGCGCCAGCAGCTTGGTCCCGACACAGAACACCGGGGAGCTGTTTTTT. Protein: CASSLVPTQNTGELFF.